This paragraph covers one T cell receptor (beta chain) sequence. Antigen: not known. V lost 3 bases to trimming and J lost 5 bases; unmatched junction nucleotides: 4. The CDR3 has 13 amino acids. Germline V lookup: CDR1 DFQATT, CDR2 SNEGSKA (reference sequence). Reverse transcription of 0.5 to 1 ug RNA was performed with random hexamers. A multiplex approach, immunoSEQ multiplex PCR, amplified TCR beta CDR3 across 54 Vbeta and 13 Jbeta. TCRdb reprocessed the immunoSEQ multiplex PCR reads via MiXCR and lists one record per CDR3 protein. The sample holds over 150,000 distinct CDR3 sequences, 90% to 97% seen once. These data come from a study of CD8 T cells in Susac syndrome. Study-level results: Clonal expansion was not seen in any Susac syndrome CD4+ T cell repertoire.

The sequencing input was CD4+ T cells from PBMCs. The J gene is TRBJ2-3, the V gene TRBV20-1; 8 nucleotides align to TRBD2. This TCR was recovered from a human donor with Susac syndrome. CDR3 sequence reads: CSASSLAGDTQYF. In DNA, the CDR3 is TGCAGTGCTAGTTCTCTAGCGGGAGATACGCAGTATTTT.